This T cell receptor beta chain was observed in a study of CD8 T cells in Susac syndrome. Germline lookup yields CDR1 MDHEN and CDR2 SYDVKM. This CDR3 has 12 amino acids. J was trimmed by 7 bases and V by 5 bases; bases with no gene match: 4. High-throughput TCR beta sequencing covered peripheral CD8+ and CD4+ T cells. The multiple sclerosis controls consisted of treatment-naive patients with relapsing-remitting disease, either stable or active. Bulk CD8+ and CD4+ cells came from magnetic negative isolation; CD8+ TEMRA by FACS. RNA totalling roughly 0.45 to 1 ug underwent reverse transcription with random hexamers. TCR beta CDR3 was amplified by immunoSEQ multiplex PCR. This amplification extended across 54 Vbeta and 13 Jbeta segments. TCRdb independently ran MiXCR on the immunoSEQ multiplex PCR reads; one entry per CDR3 protein. The sample carries 150,000 to 200,000 distinct CDR3 sequences, around 93% recorded once.

The chain couples TRBV28 to TRBJ1-2; 7 bases match TRBD1. This receptor was obtained from a human donor with multiple sclerosis. Sequenced material: CD4+ T cells from PBMCs. As DNA, the CDR3 is TGTGCCAGCAGTGACAGGGTTAGTGGCTACACCTTC. This translates into CASSDRVSGYTF.